The sequence of this T cell receptor beta chain was determined in a study of blood T cell repertoires in COVID-19 (TCRdb year 2020). Regarding the study in general: The collaborator samples originated in the United States, Italy and Spain and spanned the acute and convalescent phases of COVID-19. The material from the prospective study consisted of cDNA or gDNA derived from T cells, B-cell-depleted T cells, or PBMCs. Subjects who had been exposed to COVID-19, were actively infected with it, or had recovered from it provided the deeply sampled blood TCRbeta repertoires that made up the dataset. A freely available public database, intended as a resource for researchers studying the immune response to SARS-CoV-2, is where the repertoires were released. Samples were obtained from the ongoing ImmuneRACE study (first 160 participants) and from over 1,000 subjects provided by 6 global collaborators. A de-identified subject ID, COVID-19 status, age in years and sex were almost always included in the sample metadata. Where available, HLA class I and class II types were taken from metadata supplied by the sample provider and were not determined by assay-based typing.

Inclusive of the bounding cysteine and phenylalanine, the CDR3 is 15 residues long. Here the CDR3 DNA is all that survives: 45 bases in frame from base 1. Compared with germline, V lacks 3 bases and J lacks 4 bases; bases without a gene match: 5. CDR1 is given as LGHNA and CDR2 as YSLEER, both from the germline V gene. General findings and caveats noted by the study authors: The amount of clinical and demographic metadata varied by source and participant and was provided uncurated.

As for this clone: Its binding antigen is unknown. No qualities accompany the bases; no much larger clone lies one base away.

TCRbeta CDR3 regions were amplified from genomic DNA using the immunoSEQ Assay, a bias-controlled multiplex PCR. Under the source paper's analysis protocol: Nucleated cell counts per sample were estimated from amplification of reference gene primers within the assay. To quantify the absolute abundance of each unique TCRbeta CDR3 rearrangement, sequence reads were collapsed and filtered. For each sample, productive Simpson clonality was calculated by taking the square root of Simpson's diversity index across productive rearrangements. The immuneACCESS repertoire file appears here via TCRdb, limited to in-frame rearrangements. These files lack a portion of the clones; in checked studies, under half of the deficit traces to unresolved V genes, and the cause of the others is not known. The V and J calls and the clone size are those of that table, but D and trimming were determined from the DNA. The sample table records roughly 190,000 clones; roughly 76% of these occur just once. Approximately 8.6% of the sample is held by the ten biggest clonotypes.

Whole blood was collected in K2EDTA tubes by collaborating institutions according to the institutions' own protocols. Collaborator samples were shipped for TCRbeta analysis as frozen whole blood, isolated PBMCs, or DNA extracted from either sample type. The V and J genes are TRBV4-3 and TRBJ2-1; TRBD1 lines up with 8 middle nucleotides. The TCR was taken from a woman aged 50 to 60 with active or convalescent COVID-19. The source material was peripheral blood. The CDR3 amino acid sequence is: CASSHWTGKYNEQFF. In nucleotide form, the sequence is TGCGCCAGCAGCCATTGGACAGGGAAATACAATGAGCAGTTCTTC.